This is a list of T cell receptor beta chains from one sample in a study of blood T cell repertoires in COVID-19. Profiling relied on immunoSEQ multiplex PCR, and the TCRdb table lists in-frame clones only, not all of them. The sample consists of some 300,000 clones, over 85% of them appearing once. Source material: PBMCs or T cells enriched from blood (not recorded which). The receptors originated from a woman in her 30s who had recovered from COVID-19. The CDR3 runs from the conserved cysteine through the conserved F or W. The order of the fields is J gene, D gene, V gene, clone size, CDR3 protein, CDR3 DNA. A D gene is named only where the DNA matches it firmly. A clone size is listed for some rows: how often the clone was seen (once, few, many), or a class if it is expanded.

j_call: TRBJ2-1; d_call: NA; v_call: TRBV14; clone_size: NA; cdr3_aa: CASNHQGHSLPYNEQFF; cdr3_nt: TGTGCCAGCAATCATCAGGGGCATTCTCTTCCCTACAATGAGCAGTTCTTC
j_call: TRBJ2-5; d_call: NA; v_call: TRBV5-1; clone_size: NA; cdr3_aa: CASSPPFQETQYF; cdr3_nt: TGCGCCAGCAGCCCCCCATTCCAAGAGACCCAGTACTTC
j_call: TRBJ2-5; d_call: NA; v_call: TRBV29-1; clone_size: NA; cdr3_aa: CSVDSGPAETQYF; cdr3_nt: TGCAGCGTTGATAGCGGCCCGGCGGAGACCCAGTACTTC
j_call: TRBJ1-2; d_call: NA; v_call: TRBV2; clone_size: NA; cdr3_aa: CASNDLGYTF; cdr3_nt: TGTGCCAGCAATGATCTTGGCTACACCTTC
j_call: TRBJ1-3; d_call: NA; v_call: TRBV7-8; clone_size: few; cdr3_aa: CASSPRQQNTIYF; cdr3_nt: TGTGCCAGCAGCCCCCGACAGCAAAACACCATATATTTT
j_call: TRBJ1-6; d_call: NA; v_call: TRBV14; clone_size: once; cdr3_aa: CASSQEEIAPLHF; cdr3_nt: TGTGCCAGCAGCCAAGAGGAGATCGCACCCCTCCACTTT
j_call: TRBJ2-1; d_call: TRBD2; v_call: TRBV27; clone_size: NA; cdr3_aa: CASSWGLASDEQFF; cdr3_nt: TGTGCCAGCAGCTGGGGACTAGCGTCGGATGAGCAGTTCTTC
j_call: TRBJ1-1; d_call: TRBD1; v_call: TRBV15; clone_size: NA; cdr3_aa: CATSPGTGLGTEAFF; cdr3_nt: TGTGCCACCAGCCCGGGGACAGGGCTGGGGACTGAAGCTTTCTTT
j_call: TRBJ1-4; d_call: NA; v_call: TRBV20-1; clone_size: NA; cdr3_aa: CSAGFNEKLFF; cdr3_nt: TGCAGTGCGGGCTTCAATGAAAAACTGTTTTTT
j_call: TRBJ2-1; d_call: TRBD2; v_call: TRBV13; clone_size: once; cdr3_aa: CASSLLRTSGSYNEQFF; cdr3_nt: TGTGCCAGCAGCTTACTAAGGACTAGCGGGAGCTACAATGAGCAGTTCTTC
j_call: TRBJ2-1; d_call: TRBD2; v_call: TRBV3-1/TRBV3-2; clone_size: NA; cdr3_aa: CASSQAPGLAGSSYNEQFF; cdr3_nt: TGTGCCAGCAGCCAAGCTCCGGGACTAGCGGGGAGCTCCTACAATGAGCAGTTCTTC
j_call: TRBJ1-1; d_call: NA; v_call: TRBV12-3/TRBV12-4; clone_size: few; cdr3_aa: CASSQGNTEAFF; cdr3_nt: TGTGCCAGCAGTCAGGGGAACACTGAAGCTTTCTTT
j_call: TRBJ1-1; d_call: NA; v_call: TRBV6-1; clone_size: NA; cdr3_aa: CASSEAGGETGRITEAFF; cdr3_nt: TGTGCCAGCAGTGAAGCGGGTGGGGAGACGGGGAGGATAACTGAAGCTTTCTTT
j_call: TRBJ2-1; d_call: TRBD2; v_call: TRBV6-5; clone_size: NA; cdr3_aa: CASSSDPSGTYNEQFF; cdr3_nt: TGTGCCAGCAGTTCAGACCCTAGCGGGACGTACAATGAGCAGTTCTTC
j_call: TRBJ1-3; d_call: NA; v_call: TRBV7-9; clone_size: NA; cdr3_aa: CASSLSRGNTIYF; cdr3_nt: TGTGCCAGCAGCTTATCTCGGGGAAACACCATATATTTT
j_call: TRBJ1-5; d_call: NA; v_call: TRBV27; clone_size: NA; cdr3_aa: CASSGGSRTGRDQPQHF; cdr3_nt: TGTGCCAGCAGTGGCGGGTCTCGGACGGGTCGAGATCAGCCCCAGCATTTT
j_call: TRBJ1-4; d_call: NA; v_call: TRBV10-3; clone_size: NA; cdr3_aa: CATFQQGIEKLFF; cdr3_nt: TGTGCCACGTTTCAACAGGGTATTGAAAAACTGTTTTTT
j_call: TRBJ1-5; d_call: NA; v_call: TRBV20-1; clone_size: NA; cdr3_aa: CSASPTGPNQPQHF; cdr3_nt: TGCAGTGCTAGTCCAACAGGGCCCAATCAGCCCCAGCATTTT
j_call: TRBJ1-1; d_call: NA; v_call: TRBV2; clone_size: NA; cdr3_aa: CASVRVWNTEAFF; cdr3_nt: TGTGCCAGTGTCAGGGTTTGGAACACTGAAGCTTTCTTT
j_call: TRBJ2-5; d_call: TRBD2; v_call: TRBV27; clone_size: NA; cdr3_aa: CASSFVAGGAETQYF; cdr3_nt: TGTGCCAGCAGTTTCGTGGCGGGGGGGGCAGAGACCCAGTACTTC
j_call: TRBJ1-2; d_call: NA; v_call: TRBV12-3/TRBV12-4; clone_size: NA; cdr3_aa: CASSPGGKGYTF; cdr3_nt: TGTGCCAGCAGTCCGGGAGGGAAAGGCTACACCTTC
j_call: TRBJ1-5; d_call: NA; v_call: TRBV19; clone_size: NA; cdr3_aa: CASSLGLRDNQPQHF; cdr3_nt: TGTGCCAGTAGTCTGGGACTCAGAGACAATCAGCCCCAGCATTTT
j_call: TRBJ2-3; d_call: TRBD2; v_call: TRBV5-1; clone_size: NA; cdr3_aa: CASSSDRGDRTDTQYF; cdr3_nt: TGCGCCAGCAGCTCGGACCGGGGGGATCGCACAGATACGCAGTATTTT
j_call: TRBJ1-5; d_call: NA; v_call: TRBV28; clone_size: NA; cdr3_aa: CASRQGIFQPQHF; cdr3_nt: TGTGCCAGCAGACAGGGAATTTTTCAGCCCCAGCATTTT
j_call: TRBJ1-1; d_call: NA; v_call: TRBV9; clone_size: NA; cdr3_aa: CASSVEPGWNTEAFF; cdr3_nt: TGTGCCAGCAGCGTAGAGCCAGGGTGGAACACTGAAGCTTTCTTT
j_call: TRBJ1-5; d_call: NA; v_call: TRBV19; clone_size: NA; cdr3_aa: CASSPWQGGLQPQHF; cdr3_nt: TGTGCCAGTAGTCCTTGGCAGGGAGGGCTTCAGCCCCAGCATTTT
j_call: TRBJ1-5; d_call: NA; v_call: TRBV4-1; clone_size: few; cdr3_aa: CASSQLDHQGNQPQHF; cdr3_nt: TGCGCCAGCAGCCAATTAGACCACCAGGGCAATCAGCCCCAGCATTTT
j_call: TRBJ1-4; d_call: NA; v_call: TRBV10-3; clone_size: NA; cdr3_aa: CAISEGQTNEKLFF; cdr3_nt: TGTGCCATCAGTGAGGGACAGACTAATGAAAAACTGTTTTTT